This T cell receptor beta chain was recorded in a study of radiotherapy plus CTLA-4 blockade in lung cancer. About the research overall: Objective response was observed in roughly 20% of patients, and disease control in just over 30%.

Treatment of patients with chemo-refractory metastatic non-small-cell lung cancer consisted of focal radiation plus CTLA-4 blockade with ipilimumab. Study-level results: TCR clones of tumor origin grew in blood after radiotherapy plus ipilimumab. The authors reported that early blood T cell clone dynamics, with interferon-beta, best predicted response.

Profiling relied on immunoSEQ multiplex PCR, and the TCRdb table lists in-frame clones only, not all of them. The sample has approximately 94,000 clones; approximately 78% are singletons. Remarks on this clone: The antigen remains unidentified.

Germline lookup yields CDR1 MDHEN and CDR2 SYDVKM. CDR3 length: 17 residues. Deletions cut 6 bases from V and 9 bases from J, with 29 bases between. Sequences were derived from peripheral blood, sampled from a patient treated with radiotherapy plus ipilimumab. V usage is TRBV28 and J usage is TRBJ2-5; perhaps TRBD2 as D (5 bases). The clonotype originates from a human donor with non-small cell lung cancer that progressed on radiotherapy plus ipilimumab. The CDR3 DNA reads TGTGCCAGCAGCCCCGACCCTACTTATGAGCGGCGTCACCCCCAGTACTTC. Protein sequence: CASSPDPTYERRHPQYF. Supplemented by reference TRBV28 and TRBJ2-5, the full variable domain reads DVKVTQSSRYLVKRTGEKVFLECVQDMDHENMFWYRQDPGLGLRLIYFSYDVKMKEKGDIPEGYSVSREKKERFSLILESASTNQTSMYLCASSPDPTYERRHPQYFGPGTRLLVL.